Shown below are 30 T cell receptor beta chains from a single sample sequenced in a study of T cell responses to AZD1222 COVID-19 vaccine. Generated by immunoSEQ multiplex PCR, the TCRdb table keeps only in-frame clones and is missing some. This repertoire shows over 100,000 clones, around 90% found once; its top ten account for 8.4%. Sequencing was performed on peripheral blood, taken on day 0 of AZD1222 vaccination. These receptors were obtained from an adult in good health.

The V gene is TRBV5-4, the J gene TRBJ2-7; TRBD1 is a possible D gene (6 bases). The CDR3 runs 15 residues. In germline, CDR1 is SGHNT, CDR2 YYREEE (reference sequence). Trimming took off 4 bases at V and 0 bases at J, with 14 bases between the two ends. The CDR3 nucleotides read TGTGCCAGCAGCCCCCCCAGGGGTAGCTCCTACGAGCAGTACTTC. Translating it yields CASSPPRGSSYEQYF. Full variable domain (missing parts from reference TRBV5-4 and TRBJ2-7): ETGVTQSPTHLIKTRGQQVTLRCSSQSGHNTVSWYQQALGQGPQFIFQYYREEENGRGNFPPRFSGLQFPNYSSELNVNALELDDSALYLCASSPPRGSSYEQYFGPGTRLTVT.

The genes are TRBV5-1 and TRBJ1-4; no clear D. CDR1 and CDR2 (germline): SGHRS, YFSETQ. The CDR3 sequence is 15 residues long. Trimming took off 6 bases at V and 0 bases at J, with 12 bases between the two ends. CDR3 coding DNA: TGCGCCAGCACCCCGGGGAGTGCAACTAATGAAAAACTGTTTTTT. It translates to CASTPGSATNEKLFF.

The chain uses TRBV18 and TRBJ2-5, with TRBD2 identical over 9 bases. This CDR3 has 16 residues. The V gene's germline CDR1 is KGHSH and CDR2 LQKENI. Trimming took 5 bases from V and 2 from J; bases not matched to a gene: 9. DNA for the CDR3: TGTGCCAGCTCAGCCTTAGCGGGGGCCGGGCAAGAGACCCAGTACTTC. Translating gives CASSALAGAGQETQYF. Using reference TRBV18 and TRBJ2-5 for the parts outside the CDR3, the full variable domain is NAGVMQNPRHLVRRRGQEARLRCSPMKGHSHVYWYRQLPEEGLKFMVYLQKENIIDESGMPKERFSAEFPKEGPSILRIQQVVRGDSAAYFCASSALAGAGQETQYFGPGTRLLVL.

The rearrangement joins TRBV20-1 to TRBJ2-1, with 10 bases fitting TRBD2. This CDR3 region has 15 residues. V dropped 3 bases and J dropped 5; count of bases not matched to a gene: 7. Germline-derived CDR1 and CDR2 are DFQATT and SNEGSKA (reference sequence). CDR3 region: CSASGGLAVNNEQFF. Written as DNA, the CDR3 is TGCAGTGCTAGTGGAGGACTAGCGGTCAACAATGAGCAGTTCTTC.

The chain combines TRBV12-3 or TRBV12-4 with TRBJ1-5; weak D call: TRBD1 (5 bases). Trimming shortened V by 2 bases and J by 4 bases, and 6 bases separated the two germline ends. This CDR3 has 13 amino acids. The CDR3 sequence is CASSLRGNQPQHF. CDR3 bases: TGTGCCAGCAGTTTAAGGGGAAATCAGCCCCAGCATTTT.

This clone came up many times. V and J are TRBV5-8 and TRBJ2-5; 10 positions agree with TRBD2. The trim removed 7 bases at V and 3 bases at J, leaving 15 bases unmatched. This CDR3 contains 17 residues. CDR1 is SGHTS, CDR2 YDEGEE, per germline. The CDR3 region is CASGGSILAGHKETQYF. The DNA of the CDR3 is TGTGCCAGCGGAGGCTCGATACTAGCGGGGCATAAAGAGACCCAGTACTTC. The whole variable domain, remainder taken from reference TRBV5-8 and TRBJ2-5, is EAGVTQSPTHLIKTRGQQATLRCSPISGHTSVYWYQQALGLGLQFLLWYDEGEERNRGNFPPRFSGRQFPNYSSELNVNALELEDSALYLCASGGSILAGHKETQYFGPGTRLLVL.

This clone was seen a single time. The J gene is TRBJ2-5, the V gene TRBV7-3; the D gene is possibly TRBD1 (5 bases). CDR1 is SGHTA, CDR2 FQGTGA, per germline. The CDR3 contains 13 residues. Trimming pared 5 bases from V and 4 bases from J, leaving 11 bases between. The CDR3, as DNA: TGTGCCAGCAGCCAAAGAAGGGGAGAGACCCAGTACTTC. The encoded protein is CASSQRRGETQYF. Supplemented by reference TRBV7-3 and TRBJ2-5, the full variable domain reads GAGVSQTPSNKVTEKGKYVELRCDPISGHTALYWYRQSLGQGPEFLIYFQGTGAADDSGLPNDRFFAVRPEGSVSTLKIQRTERGDSAVYLCASSQRRGETQYFGPGTRLLVL.

The chain couples TRBV7-9 to TRBJ2-1; D is perhaps TRBD1 (6 bases). Trimming took off 6 bases at V and 8 bases at J, with 17 bases between the two ends. Germline V gene lookup returns CDR1 SEHNR and CDR2 FQNEAQ (reference sequence). The CDR3 runs to 14 residues. The CDR3 DNA is TGTGCCAGCAGAACCGGGACACCTAGGGATGAGCAGTTCTTC. Translating it yields CASRTGTPRDEQFF.

The chain has TRBV6-5 and TRBJ1-2, with D possibly being TRBD1 (6 bases). Trimming left V 2 bases short and J 6 bases short, with 16 bases between. The CDR3 length is 15 residues. Per germline, CDR1 MNHEY and CDR2 SVGAGI. As DNA, the CDR3 is TGTGCCAGCAGTTACCGGGGGGCGGAGTTGGATGGCTACACCTTC. Translated, it gives CASSYRGAELDGYTF.

The rearrangement joins TRBV29-1 to TRBJ1-4, with D unresolved. In germline, CDR1 is SQVTM, CDR2 ANQGSEA. V shed 3 bases and J shed 5 bases, with 7 bases lying between them. The CDR3 is 12 amino acids. CDR3 sequence reads: CSVDIRNEKLFF. DNA of the CDR3: TGCAGCGTTGACATACGAAATGAAAAACTGTTTTTT. Variable domain in full (rest from reference TRBV29-1 and TRBJ1-4): SAVISQKPSRDICQRGTSLTIQCQVDSQVTMMFWYRQQPGQSLTLIATANQGSEATYESGFVIDKFPISRPNLTFSTLTVSNMSPEDSSIYLCSVDIRNEKLFFGSGTQLSVL.

The chain combines TRBV28 with TRBJ2-6; D call uncertain. V lost 5 bases to trimming and J lost 5 bases, with 1 base between them. The CDR3 has 11 residues. Germline loops: CDR1 MDHEN, CDR2 SYDVKM. The CDR3 nucleotides read TGTGCCAGCAGTAGGGCCAACGTCCTGACTTTC. This gives the protein CASSRANVLTF.

The chain couples TRBV15 to TRBJ2-1; D ambiguous. V lost 0 bases, J lost 4 bases, and 7 bases lay in between. This CDR3 spans 14 amino acids. Germline CDR1 LNHNV, CDR2 YYDKDF (reference sequence). CDR3 DNA: TGTGCCACCAGCAGAGATGGCGGTTACAATGAGCAGTTCTTC. Translated: CATSRDGGYNEQFF.

The genes are TRBV20-1 and TRBJ1-2, with TRBD1 matching 9 bases. The CDR3 runs to 13 residues. Germline V gives CDR1 DFQATT, CDR2 SNEGSKA (reference sequence). J lost 2 bases, V lost 3 bases, and 1 base had no gene match. CDR3 amino acids: CSASGQGNYGYTF. The CDR3 DNA sequence: TGCAGTGCTAGTGGACAGGGGAACTATGGCTACACCTTC.

This clone is a singleton in its sample. The chain has TRBV3-1 (or the pseudogene TRBV3-2) and TRBJ1-1, with 9 bases that match TRBD1. The germline V gene encodes CDR1 LGHDT and CDR2 YNNKEL (reference sequence). This CDR3 is built from 15 residues. V was clipped by 4 bases and J by 5 bases; unmatched bases: 8. The CDR3 here is CASSPHRGRLTEAFF. CDR3 nucleotides: TGTGCCAGCAGCCCTCACAGGGGGCGCCTTACTGAAGCTTTCTTT.

This clone was recorded once. The same CDR3 can be traced to other DNA sequences in this sample. The rearrangement links TRBV5-4 to TRBJ1-2; TRBD1 is a possible D gene (5 bases). Germline loops: CDR1 SGHNT, CDR2 YYREEE (reference sequence). The V end was cut by 0 bases, the J end by 2 bases, with 11 bases between. This CDR3 comprises 15 residues. The CDR3 spells CASSLGGARNYGYTF. The CDR3 DNA reads TGTGCCAGCAGCTTGGGGGGCGCCAGAAACTATGGCTACACCTTC.

V usage is TRBV5-1 and J usage is TRBJ2-1; TRBD1 aligns across 7 bases. CDR1 and CDR2 (germline): SGHRS, YFSETQ. This CDR3 is built from 14 residues. The V and J ends lost 4 bases and 8 bases, in that order; junction bases with no gene match: 9. CDR3 sequence reads: CASSNAEGADEQFF. CDR3 in DNA: TGCGCCAGCAGCAACGCCGAGGGGGCGGATGAGCAGTTCTTC.

This sequence joins TRBV28 and TRBJ1-5; D gene unclear. Germline V gives CDR1 MDHEN, CDR2 SYDVKM. Trimming pared 6 bases from V and 9 bases from J, leaving 15 bases between. The CDR3 is 13 residues long. The CDR3 loop is CASSRGYRGPQHF. CDR3 DNA sequence: TGTGCCAGCAGCAGAGGGTACCGAGGGCCCCAGCATTTT.

This clone was counted once. The rearrangement joins TRBV7-9 to TRBJ1-3; D may be TRBD1 (5 bases). Germline assignment: CDR1 SEHNR and CDR2 FQNEAQ (reference sequence). V was clipped by 5 bases and J by 6 bases, with 8 bases between them. This CDR3 region has 12 residues. The CDR3 DNA sequence: TGTGCCAGCAGCCGAGGGGAAAACACCATATATTTT. This encodes CASSRGENTIYF.

The chain carries TRBV29-1 and TRBJ1-1; D is unresolved. The CDR3 is made up of 12 amino acids. Trimming took off 8 bases at V and 0 bases at J, with 10 bases between the two ends. From germline, CDR1 is SQVTM and CDR2 ANQGSEA. The CDR3 protein is CSLLDLNTEAFF. The CDR3 DNA reads as TGCAGCCTATTAGACTTGAACACTGAAGCTTTCTTT.

The V call is TRBV7-3, the J call TRBJ1-6; D perhaps matches TRBD1 (6 bases). Germline CDR1 and CDR2: SGHTA and FQGTGA. V lost 1 base and J 3 bases, leaving 16 bases between the germline ends. CDR3 length: 18 amino acids. CDR3 sequence reads: CASSLKGGWQLYNSPLHF. The DNA of the CDR3 is TGTGCCAGCAGCTTAAAGGGGGGTTGGCAGCTCTATAATTCACCCCTCCACTTT.

The chain has TRBV6-1 and TRBJ2-7; 11 bases line up with TRBD2. V gave up 0 bases and J gave up 4 bases; unmatched junction bases: 11. The CDR3 consists of 18 residues. Germline CDR1 reads MNHNS; CDR2 reads SASEGT. The CDR3 spells CASSEALAPTSGRYEQYF. DNA for the CDR3: TGTGCCAGCAGTGAAGCCCTAGCCCCCACTAGCGGGAGATACGAGCAGTACTTC.

This clone was counted once. The gene calls are TRBV7-8 and TRBJ2-1, with 7 bases matching TRBD2. The CDR3 spans 17 residues. The germline V gene has CDR1 SGHVS and CDR2 FQNEAQ. With 5 bases clipped from V and 0 bases from J, the junction kept 10 bases outside the gene matches. The CDR3 sequence: CASSPWGAGFSYNEQFF. The DNA of the CDR3 is TGTGCCAGCAGCCCCTGGGGAGCGGGATTCTCCTACAATGAGCAGTTCTTC.

The rearrangement joins TRBV19 to TRBJ2-5; 11 bases agree with TRBD2. The CDR3 runs 13 residues. With V trimmed by 10 bases and J by 2 bases, 3 bases remained unmatched. Germline V gene sequence: CDR1 LNHDA, CDR2 SQIVND (reference sequence). CDR3 protein: CATRLAGQETQYF. For the CDR3, the DNA is TGTGCCACCCGACTAGCGGGGCAAGAGACCCAGTACTTC.

V is TRBV7-9 and J is TRBJ1-6; the D gene is possibly TRBD1 (5 bases). The V and J ends lost 1 base and 7 bases respectively, with 11 bases between them. Germline V gene data show CDR1 as SEHNR and CDR2 as FQNEAQ (reference sequence). CDR3 length: 15 residues. The CDR3: CASSLVGGINSPLHF. CDR3 bases: TGTGCCAGCAGCTTAGTGGGGGGGATCAATTCACCCCTCCACTTT.

The V and J genes are TRBV28 and TRBJ2-7; D may match TRBD1 or TRBD2 (7 bases each). Germline-derived CDR1 and CDR2 are MDHEN and SYDVKM. V was clipped by 3 bases and J by 1 base, with 13 bases between them. This CDR3 has 15 residues. CDR3 amino acids: CASSFRGRASYEQYF. The CDR3 DNA reads TGTGCCAGCAGTTTCAGGGGGAGGGCTTCCTACGAGCAGTACTTC.

This chain connects TRBV5-1 to TRBJ2-1; TRBD2 aligns across 8 bases. The germline gives CDR1 SGHRS, CDR2 YFSETQ. V dropped 4 bases and J dropped 7; count of bases not matched to a gene: 10. The CDR3 is made up of 15 amino acids. Written as DNA, the CDR3 is TGCGCCAGCAGCGCGAAACTAGCGGCATTTAATGAGCAGTTCTTC. Translating gives CASSAKLAAFNEQFF.

The rearrangement joins TRBV27 to TRBJ1-2, with D possibly matching TRBD1 (6 bases). V was shortened by 7 bases and J by 4 bases, with 19 bases between the two germline ends. The CDR3 spans 15 residues. The germline V gene encodes CDR1 MNHEY and CDR2 SMNVEV (reference sequence). CDR3 nucleotides: TGTGCCAGCAAGATCAACAGGGTAGGGGTCTATGGCTACACCTTC. Translation: CASKINRVGVYGYTF.

The chain uses TRBV3-1 (or the pseudogene TRBV3-2) and TRBJ1-5, with D possibly TRBD1 on 5 matching bases. Germline-derived CDR1 and CDR2 are LGHDT and YNNKEL (reference sequence). V was pared by 8 bases and J by 7 bases, with 18 bases between. The CDR3 sequence is 14 residues long. CDR3 residues: CASSPRAGWQPQHF. In nucleotides, the CDR3 is TGTGCCAGCTCACCCAGGGCAGGGTGGCAGCCCCAGCATTTT.

V and J are TRBV7-3 and TRBJ2-1; perhaps D is TRBD1 or TRBD2 (5 bases each). V lost 2 bases and J lost 10, with 21 bases in between. The germline V gene encodes CDR1 SGHTA and CDR2 FQGTGA. This CDR3 is built from 16 residues. This chain's CDR3 is CASSLGARDLYGEQFF. The CDR3 DNA reads TGTGCCAGCAGCTTAGGGGCCCGGGACCTTTACGGGGAGCAGTTCTTC.

The chain couples TRBV9 to TRBJ1-1; D might be TRBD1 (6 bases). This CDR3 has 16 amino acids. V lost 5 bases and J lost 0, with 17 bases in between. The germline gives CDR1 SGDLS, CDR2 YYNGEE. CDR3 region: CASSKLDSPMNTEAFF. The CDR3 region has the DNA TGTGCCAGCAGTAAATTGGACAGCCCCATGAACACTGAAGCTTTCTTT.